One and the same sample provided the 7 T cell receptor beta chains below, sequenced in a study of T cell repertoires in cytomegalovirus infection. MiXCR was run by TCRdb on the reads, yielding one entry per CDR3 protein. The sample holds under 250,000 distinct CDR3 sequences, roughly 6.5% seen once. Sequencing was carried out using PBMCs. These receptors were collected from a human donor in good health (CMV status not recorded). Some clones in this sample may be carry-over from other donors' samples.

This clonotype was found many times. This CDR3 is CASSSGLAGQIGELFF. The CDR3 bases are TGTGCCAGCAGTTCTGGACTAGCGGGACAGATCGGGGAGCTGTTTTTT. The V gene is TRBV6-6, the J gene TRBJ2-2, with 12 positions matching TRBD2. There are 16 residues in the CDR3. V trimming: 4 bases; J trimming: 7 bases; junction bases outside the gene matches: 7. Germline V gene data show CDR1 as MNHNY and CDR2 as SVGAGI (reference sequence).

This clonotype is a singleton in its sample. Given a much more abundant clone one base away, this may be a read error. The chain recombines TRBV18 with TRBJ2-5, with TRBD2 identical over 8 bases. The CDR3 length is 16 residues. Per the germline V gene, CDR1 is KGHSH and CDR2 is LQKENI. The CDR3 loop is CANSPLSGAFQETQYF. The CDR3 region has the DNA TGTGCCAACTCACCTCTTAGCGGGGCCTTTCAAGAGACCCAGTACTTC.

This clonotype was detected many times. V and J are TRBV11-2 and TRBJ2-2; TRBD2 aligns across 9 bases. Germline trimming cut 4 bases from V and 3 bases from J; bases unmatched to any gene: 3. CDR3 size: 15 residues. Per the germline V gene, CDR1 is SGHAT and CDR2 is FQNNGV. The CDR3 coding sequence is TGTGCCAGCAGCTATAGCGGGAGACACACCGGGGAGCTGTTTTTT. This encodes CASSYSGRHTGELFF.

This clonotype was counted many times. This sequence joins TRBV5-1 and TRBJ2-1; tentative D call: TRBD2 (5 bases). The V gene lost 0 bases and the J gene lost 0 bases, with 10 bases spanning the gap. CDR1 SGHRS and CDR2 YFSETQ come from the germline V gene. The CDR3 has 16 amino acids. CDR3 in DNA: TGCGCCAGCAGCTTGGAACAAGGGAGCTCCTACAATGAGCAGTTCTTC. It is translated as CASSLEQGSSYNEQFF.

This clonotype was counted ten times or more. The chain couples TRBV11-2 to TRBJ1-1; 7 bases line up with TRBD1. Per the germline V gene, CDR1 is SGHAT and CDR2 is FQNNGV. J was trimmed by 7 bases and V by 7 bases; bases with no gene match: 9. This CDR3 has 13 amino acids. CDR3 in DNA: TGTGCCAGCACCCCTCAGGGGGTCAGTGAAGCTTTCTTT. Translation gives CASTPQGVSEAFF.

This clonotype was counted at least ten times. The CDR3 spells CASSQELYGYTF. Written as DNA, the CDR3 is TGCGCCAGCAGCCAGGAGCTCTATGGCTACACCTTC. V usage is TRBV4-1 and J usage is TRBJ1-2; D is undetermined. V was shortened by 3 bases and J by 4 bases, with 6 bases between the two germline ends. The CDR3 spans 12 residues. CDR1 is MGHRA, CDR2 YSYEKL, per germline.

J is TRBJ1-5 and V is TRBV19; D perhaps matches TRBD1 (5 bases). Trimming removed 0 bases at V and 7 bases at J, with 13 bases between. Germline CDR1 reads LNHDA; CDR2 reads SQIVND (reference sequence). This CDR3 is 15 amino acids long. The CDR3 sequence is CASSIDRAFDQPQHF. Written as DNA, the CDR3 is TGTGCCAGTAGTATAGACAGGGCATTCGACCAGCCCCAGCATTTT.